This T cell receptor beta chain was sequenced in a study of cytomegalovirus exposure and HLA in healthy donors. Whole-study results and caveats: The authors confirmed in vitro that a few CMV-associated chains were specific for CMV antigens.

Comment on this clone: Its antigen is currently unknown.

Both 60 Vbeta primers and 13 Jbeta primers went into the PCR. Profiling relied on immunoSEQ multiplex PCR, and the TCRdb table lists in-frame clones only, not all of them. The table shows about 130,000 clones, with around 76% occurring only once. Germline V gene lookup returns CDR1 SGHNT and CDR2 YYREEE (reference sequence). The CDR3 loop spans 13 amino acids. The V gene lost 0 bases and the J gene lost 10 bases, with 14 bases spanning the gap. Source material: PBMCs. The TCR comes from a male donor in good health and CMV-seronegative. This chain joins TRBV5-4 and TRBJ2-7; D may be TRBD1 (5 bases). CDR3: CASSLAGWGQQYF. The CDR3 DNA sequence: TGTGCCAGCAGCTTGGCCGGCTGGGGCCAACAGTACTTC.